These 25 T cell receptor beta chains share one sample of origin, sequenced in a study of blood T cells in healthy people across ages. A sample-barcoded 5' primer and a J-beta primer mix were used in a second PCR of about 7 to 12 cycles. TCRdb processed the 5' RACE reads anew with MiXCR; each CDR3 protein has one entry. The repertoire has 1.5 million to 2 million distinct CDR3 sequences, 49% of them found once; the top ten carry more than 2%. Sequencing was performed on blood. The receptors were gathered from a woman between 40 and 55 years old in good health.

In its sample, this clonotype was seen a few times. The CDR3 nucleotides read TGTGCCAGCAGTGAGTTTGGGGGCGAGCAGTACTTC. Its translation is CASSEFGGEQYF. The V call is TRBV2, the J call TRBJ2-7; possibly TRBD1 or TRBD2 for D (5 bases each). The V gene's germline CDR1 is SNHLY and CDR2 FYNNEI. Trimming removed 3 bases from V and 6 bases from J, with 9 bases in between. The CDR3 consists of 12 residues.

The chain combines TRBV4-3 with TRBJ1-2; D possibly corresponds to TRBD1 (5 bases). The CDR3 is 15 residues long. In germline, CDR1 is LGHNA, CDR2 YSLEER. Trimming cost V 1 base and J 6 bases, with 15 bases left between them. The CDR3 nucleotides read TGCGCCAGCAGCCAAGGCCAGGACACGGGGAATGGCTACACCTTC. It encodes CASSQGQDTGNGYTF.

V usage is TRBV5-6 and J usage is TRBJ2-5; weak D call: TRBD1 (5 bases). V lost 2 bases, J lost 5 bases, and 19 bases lay in between. CDR1 is SGHDT, CDR2 YYEEEE, per germline. This CDR3 has 16 residues. The CDR3: CASSFPVTGVGETQYF. CDR3 sequence (DNA): TGTGCCAGCAGCTTCCCGGTAACAGGTGTGGGGGAGACCCAGTACTTC.

This clonotype was found a few times. V gene TRBV4-3 combines with J gene TRBJ2-1; the D call may be TRBD1 or TRBD2 (5 bases each). The length of the CDR3 is 16 residues. V was pared by 0 bases and J by 8 bases, with 17 bases between. Germline CDR1 LGHNA, CDR2 YSLEER. CDR3 loop: CASSQEEGNQGHEQFF. For the CDR3, the DNA is TGCGCCAGCAGCCAAGAAGAGGGGAACCAGGGCCATGAGCAGTTCTTC.

CDR3 DNA: TGCGCCAGCAGCTTGGGCCCCGGGACTAGCTACTACGAGCAGTACTTC. It translates to CASSLGPGTSYYEQYF. The rearrangement links TRBV5-1 to TRBJ2-7, with 9 bases aligning to TRBD2. The CDR3 length is 16 residues. With 0 bases clipped from V and 3 bases from J, the junction kept 7 bases outside the gene matches. Germline V gene lookup returns CDR1 SGHRS and CDR2 YFSETQ.

The genes are TRBV12-3 or TRBV12-4 and TRBJ2-1; the D is unclear. Trimming left V 2 bases short and J 5 bases short, with 10 bases between. The CDR3 extends over 14 amino acids. This CDR3 reads CASSLTVNNNEQFF. The DNA for the CDR3 is TGTGCCAGCAGTTTAACGGTCAATAACAATGAGCAGTTCTTC.

The chain joins TRBV7-2 to TRBJ2-1; 10 bases align to TRBD2. J lost 6 bases, V lost 6 bases, and 8 bases had no gene match. CDR3 length: 15 amino acids. Germline V gene data show CDR1 as SGHTA and CDR2 as FQGNSA. This chain's CDR3 is CASSAIAGGSNEQFF. DNA for the CDR3: TGTGCCAGCAGTGCCATAGCGGGGGGATCCAATGAGCAGTTCTTC.

On this clonotype: The junction departs from the called germline gene at one end, perhaps through a read error. The V and J genes are TRBV12-3 or TRBV12-4 and TRBJ2-1; perhaps TRBD2 as D (6 bases). This CDR3 is 15 amino acids long. CDR3: CTSTLRSGGMNEQFF. For the CDR3, the DNA is TGTACCAGCACCCTCAGATCCGGGGGTATGAATGAGCAGTTCTTC.

The V and J genes are TRBV29-1 and TRBJ2-1, with D perhaps TRBD1 (6 bases). This CDR3 has 12 amino acids. Trimming stripped 6 bases from V and 13 bases from J, with 19 bases between. Germline V gives CDR1 SQVTM, CDR2 ANQGSEA. The chain's CDR3 is CSVRGRGETQFF. CDR3 nucleotide sequence: TGCAGCGTCAGGGGACGGGGAGAGACCCAGTTCTTC.

This clonotype appeared once. The V call is TRBV4-1, the J call TRBJ2-3; 14 bases are a match to TRBD2. CDR3 length: 16 residues. Losses at the gene ends were 3 bases for V and 8 bases for J; bases not matched to a gene: 7. The germline gives CDR1 MGHRA, CDR2 YSYEKL. CDR3 sequence reads: CASSQAGTSGGPTQYF. The CDR3 DNA reads TGCGCCAGCAGCCAGGCCGGGACTAGCGGGGGTCCTACGCAGTATTTT.

The chain has TRBV7-2 and TRBJ2-1; D not certain. This CDR3 is 14 amino acids long. V was cut by 5 bases and J by 4 bases, with 12 bases left in between. CDR1 and CDR2 from the germline V gene are SGHTA and FQGNSA. CDR3 region: CASSRPAPYNEQFF. CDR3 sequence (DNA): TGTGCCAGCAGCCGCCCGGCCCCTTACAATGAGCAGTTCTTC.

This chain joins TRBV6-1 and TRBJ2-5; D gene uncertain. The CDR3 sequence is 14 residues long. V was trimmed by 0 bases and J by 0 bases, leaving 5 bases between them. CDR1 and CDR2 from the germline V gene are MNHNS and SASEGT. The CDR3 bases are TGTGCCAGCAGTGAAGCCGGCAACCAAGAGACCCAGTACTTC. Translated: CASSEAGNQETQYF.

The V and J genes are TRBV5-5 and TRBJ2-7; D possibly corresponds to TRBD1 (7 bases). The CDR3 is made up of 16 amino acids. Between the trimmed V and J ends, which lost 5 bases and 1 base, there was a span of 19 bases. CDR1 is SGHKS and CDR2 is YYEKEE in the germline V gene (reference sequence). For the CDR3, the DNA is TGTGCCAGCAGGCTGCGGCGGGACAGACTATCCTACGAGCAGTACTTC. Its protein product is CASRLRRDRLSYEQYF.

A note on this clonotype: At one of its ends the junction is not consistent with the germline gene, which may arise from a read error. The gene calls are TRBV3-1 and TRBJ2-5; D is uncertain. Germline V gene data show CDR1 as LGHDT and CDR2 as YNNKEL (reference sequence). This CDR3 contains 16 residues. CDR3 loop: CAGSQEVSRRQETQYF. The CDR3, as DNA: TGTGCCGGCAGCCAGGAAGTCTCACGGAGACAAGAGACCCAGTACTTC.

The rearrangement links TRBV5-1 to TRBJ2-4, with 9 bases that match TRBD2. Unmatched junction bases numbered 9, after V lost 1 base and J lost 4 bases. The CDR3 is made up of 17 amino acids. Germline loops: CDR1 SGHRS, CDR2 YFSETQ. The CDR3 nucleotides read TGCGCCAGCAGCTTGTTCTCTAGCGGGGTGGCAAAAAACATTCAGTACTTC. Translating gives CASSLFSSGVAKNIQYF.

This clonotype was seen a few times. The chain links TRBV5-6 to TRBJ2-1; 7 nucleotides agree with TRBD2. Trimming took 4 bases from V and 9 from J; bases not matched to a gene: 16. The CDR3 loop spans 16 amino acids. Germline CDR1 reads SGHDT; CDR2 reads YYEEEE. The CDR3 is CASSPSHSGRRVEQFF. The CDR3 DNA reads as TGTGCCAGCAGCCCATCCCATAGCGGGCGCCGCGTTGAGCAGTTCTTC.

This clonotype showed up just a few times. The chain couples TRBV7-9 to TRBJ1-5; 7 positions match TRBD1. J gave up 5 bases and V 1 base, and 14 bases lay outside the gene matches. The CDR3 runs to 18 residues. Germline V gene data show CDR1 as SEHNR and CDR2 as FQNEAQ (reference sequence). The CDR3 nucleotides are TGTGCCAGCAGCTTAGTTACAGGGGACTACCGCTTAGATCAGCCCCAGCATTTT. Residues: CASSLVTGDYRLDQPQHF.

The chain combines TRBV4-3 with TRBJ1-6; 8 bases line up with TRBD1. The CDR3 totals 17 residues. In germline, CDR1 is LGHNA, CDR2 YSLEER. With V trimmed by 1 base and J by 6 bases, 8 bases remained unmatched. The CDR3 DNA sequence: TGCGCCAGCAGCCAAGGGGCAGGGGGCATCACTAATTCACCCCTCCACTTT. Amino acid sequence: CASSQGAGGITNSPLHF.

This clonotype was found once. This chain connects TRBV24-1 to TRBJ2-1, with a tentative D call TRBD2 (7 bases). This CDR3 is built from 15 residues. V was pared by 0 bases and J by 6 bases, with 11 bases between. Germline CDR1 reads KGHDR; CDR2 reads SFDVKD. As DNA, the CDR3 is TGTGCCACCAGTGATTTGCGAAGGGGGGGCAATGAGCAGTTCTTC. Amino acid sequence: CATSDLRRGGNEQFF.

CDR3 DNA: TGTGCCAGCAGCTCCTCGGGGGTGCGGGGGTATTCCTACAATGAGCAGTTCTTC. It is translated as CASSSSGVRGYSYNEQFF. The chain has TRBV7-9 and TRBJ2-1, with 7 nucleotides matching TRBD2. V shed 4 bases and J 1 base; nucleotides not matched to a gene: 13. This CDR3 is built from 18 residues. Germline V lookup: CDR1 SEHNR, CDR2 FQNEAQ (reference sequence).

V is TRBV9 and J is TRBJ2-5; 15 bases line up with TRBD2. Germline-derived CDR1 and CDR2 are SGDLS and YYNGEE. V was clipped by 2 bases and J by 1 base; unmatched bases: 3. The CDR3 sequence is 17 residues long. The CDR3 reads CASSVGLAGGAQETQYF. CDR3 in DNA: TGTGCCAGCAGCGTCGGACTAGCGGGGGGGGCCCAAGAGACCCAGTACTTC.

The chain links TRBV29-1 to TRBJ1-1; D is possibly TRBD1 (5 bases). Germline CDR1 SQVTM, CDR2 ANQGSEA. There are 13 residues in the CDR3. The CDR3 coding sequence is TGCACCATCCTGGGGCGGGGGGGCACTGAAGCTTTCTTT. Translating gives CTILGRGGTEAFF.

The chain is built from TRBV11-3 and TRBJ2-7; D ambiguous. The DNA matches TRBJ2-5 better at its end, which makes the J call doubtful. Germline CDR1 and CDR2: SGHNT and YENEEA. CDR3 length: 15 amino acids. In DNA form, the CDR3 reads TGTGCCAGCAGCTTATATGGCGGATTCAAGGAGACCCAGTACTTC. Its translation: CASSLYGGFKETQYF.

In nucleotides, the CDR3 is TGCAGTGCTTCGACCCGAGGGAGCTCCTACGAGCAGTACTTC. Residues: CSASTRGSSYEQYF. The chain carries TRBV20-1 and TRBJ2-7; maybe TRBD2 (5 bases). The CDR3 has 14 amino acids. Germline V CDR1 and CDR2: DFQATT, SNEGSKA (reference sequence). V was shortened by 5 bases and J by 0 bases, with 14 bases between the two germline ends.

This rearrangement joins TRBV4-3 to TRBJ2-2; 9 bases are shared with TRBD2. The trim removed 1 base at V and 2 bases at J, leaving 2 bases unmatched. Germline V gene sequence: CDR1 LGHNA, CDR2 YSLEER. This CDR3 has 16 amino acids. This CDR3 reads CASSQGAGGNTGELFF. Here the CDR3 DNA reads TGCGCCAGCAGCCAAGGAGCGGGGGGTAACACCGGGGAGCTGTTTTTT.